This T cell receptor (beta chain) was sequenced for a study of blood T cell repertoires in COVID-19. Across the study: Sources were T cells, B-cell-depleted T cells, or PBMCs; the material itself was cDNA or gDNA.

This CDR3 spans 16 amino acids. V dropped 2 bases and J dropped 1; count of bases not matched to a gene: 4. The V gene's germline CDR1 is MNHEY and CDR2 SMNVEV (reference sequence). As processed by the authors: Amplification of reference gene primers was used by the study to estimate nucleated cell counts. TCRdb keeps only in-frame clones here, not all; method: immunoSEQ multiplex PCR. V, J and clone size were drawn from that table, and D and trimming were deduced from the DNA. Altogether some 130,000 clones are present, over 85% being singletons, with the ten largest covering around 3.8%. This chain links TRBV27 with TRBJ2-3; 9 nucleotides align to TRBD2. The sample comprised peripheral blood. The clonotype comes from a man between 45 and 60 years old with active COVID-19. CDR3 region: CASSLLPSGGTDTQYF. DNA for the CDR3: TGTGCCAGCAGTTTACTCCCTAGCGGGGGCACAGATACGCAGTATTTT.